Presented here are 8 T cell receptor beta chains from one specimen sequenced in a study of blood T cell repertoires in COVID-19. Clones were sequenced by immunoSEQ multiplex PCR, and TCRdb holds only the in-frame ones, with some missing. Here the sample spans roughly 250,000 clones, around 89% being singletons. Sequencing used peripheral blood. These TCRs come from a young man with acute or convalescent COVID-19.

The chain recombines TRBV20-1 with TRBJ1-2; 9 nucleotides line up with TRBD1. Germline lookup yields CDR1 DFQATT and CDR2 SNEGSKA (reference sequence). V lost 5 bases to trimming and J lost 2 bases; unmatched junction nucleotides: 15. The CDR3 has 17 amino acids. The CDR3 DNA sequence: TGCAGTGCTGGTGGGGACGGACAGGGGAGATTCAACTATGGCTACACCTTC. Its translation is CSAGGDGQGRFNYGYTF.

The chain has TRBV4-2 and TRBJ1-5, with D perhaps TRBD1 (5 bases). Trimming left V 6 bases short and J 1 base short, with 10 bases between. Germline V lookup: CDR1 LGHNA, CDR2 YNFKEQ. CDR3 length equals 14 residues. The CDR3 region is CASSLDSSNQPQHF. The CDR3 DNA reads as TGTGCCAGCAGTCTTGACAGCAGCAATCAGCCCCAGCATTTT.

The V gene is TRBV20-1, the J gene TRBJ2-5, with D unresolved. Germline CDR1 DFQATT, CDR2 SNEGSKA (reference sequence). V lost 5 bases and J 7 bases, leaving 8 bases between the germline ends. The CDR3 loop spans 10 amino acids. CDR3 sequence reads: CSALTGTQYF. As DNA, the CDR3 is TGCAGTGCTCTTACCGGGACCCAGTACTTC.

The V call is TRBV15, the J call TRBJ2-7; D is unresolved. Germline-derived CDR1 and CDR2 are LNHNV and YYDKDF (reference sequence). CDR3 length equals 13 residues. Trimming shortened V by 1 base and J by 2 bases, and 6 bases separated the two germline ends. Here the CDR3 reads CATSRGGTYEQYF. The CDR3 DNA follows: TGTGCCACCAGCAGAGGAGGAACCTACGAGCAGTACTTC.

The V gene is TRBV6-6, the J gene TRBJ2-2, with a weak D call TRBD1 (5 bases). Trimming stripped 1 base from V and 4 bases from J, with 7 bases between. Germline lookup yields CDR1 MNHNY and CDR2 SVGAGI (reference sequence). The CDR3 has 14 amino acids. The CDR3 DNA reads as TGTGCCAGCAGTTACTATCAGGGCACCGGGGAGCTGTTTTTT. Its translation: CASSYYQGTGELFF.

This sequence joins TRBV2 and TRBJ2-7; D ambiguous. Germline lookup yields CDR1 SNHLY and CDR2 FYNNEI. The germline V and J ends were trimmed by 6 bases and 4 bases, with 7 bases remaining between them. The CDR3 extends over 11 amino acids. As DNA, the CDR3 is TGTGCCAGCAGCGGAGTATACGAGCAGTACTTC. Translating it yields CASSGVYEQYF.

CDR3 residues: CASSRSPGQDTRQEQFF. In DNA, the CDR3 is TGCGCCAGCAGCCGATCACCGGGACAGGATACCCGCCAGGAGCAGTTCTTC. The J gene is TRBJ2-1, the V gene TRBV4-1, with TRBD1 matching over 8 bases. The V gene's germline CDR1 is MGHRA and CDR2 YSYEKL. J gave up 10 bases and V 4 bases, and 18 bases lay outside the gene matches. The CDR3 contains 17 residues.

This rearrangement joins TRBV5-5 to TRBJ1-3, with D maybe TRBD1 (6 bases). V shed 0 bases and J shed 3 bases, with 13 bases lying between them. In germline, CDR1 is SGHKS, CDR2 YYEKEE (reference sequence). The CDR3 runs 16 residues. This CDR3 is CASSLAPGVSGNTIYF. CDR3 bases: TGTGCCAGCAGCTTGGCGCCAGGGGTCAGTGGAAACACCATATATTTT.